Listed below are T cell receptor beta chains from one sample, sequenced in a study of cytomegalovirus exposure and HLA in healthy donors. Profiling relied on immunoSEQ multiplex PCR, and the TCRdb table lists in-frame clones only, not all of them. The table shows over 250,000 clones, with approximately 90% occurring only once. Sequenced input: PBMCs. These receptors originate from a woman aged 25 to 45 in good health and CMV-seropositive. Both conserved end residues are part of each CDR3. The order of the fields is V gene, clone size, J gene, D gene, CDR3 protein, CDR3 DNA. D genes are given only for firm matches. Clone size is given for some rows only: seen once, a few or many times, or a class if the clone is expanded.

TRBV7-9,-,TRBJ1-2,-,CASSSPAYGYTF,TGTGCCAGCAGCTCCCCGGCCTATGGCTACACCTTC
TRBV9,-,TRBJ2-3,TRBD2,CASSVGPSGAGDTQYF,TGTGCCAGCAGCGTAGGGCCTAGCGGGGCCGGGGATACGCAGTATTTT
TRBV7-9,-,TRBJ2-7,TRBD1,CASSGGQGSSYEQYF,TGTGCCAGCAGCGGGGGACAGGGGTCCTCCTACGAGCAGTACTTC
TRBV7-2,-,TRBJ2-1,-,CASSSVPYNEQFF,TGTGCCAGCAGCTCCGTCCCCTACAATGAGCAGTTCTTC
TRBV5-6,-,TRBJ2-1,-,CASSLGGAFEQFF,TGTGCCAGCAGCTTAGGGGGGGCGTTTGAGCAGTTCTTC
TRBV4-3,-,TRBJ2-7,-,CASSQGEGGGDFYEQYF,TGCGCCAGCAGCCAAGGTGAAGGTGGAGGGGATTTCTACGAGCAGTACTTC
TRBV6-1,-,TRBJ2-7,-,CASSEGLPYEQYF,TGTGCCAGCAGTGAGGGACTTCCCTACGAGCAGTACTTC
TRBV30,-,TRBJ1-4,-,CAISSGVRNEKLFF,TGTGCAATTTCTAGTGGCGTACGTAATGAAAAACTGTTTTTT
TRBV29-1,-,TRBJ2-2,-,CSARNTNTGELFF,TGCAGCGCCCGGAATACCAACACCGGGGAGCTGTTTTTT
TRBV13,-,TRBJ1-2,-,CASSLDSGDYGYTF,TGTGCCAGCAGCTTAGACAGCGGGGACTATGGCTACACCTTC
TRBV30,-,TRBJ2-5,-,CAWSWGLGRKETQYF,TGTGCCTGGAGTTGGGGCTTGGGACGGAAAGAGACCCAGTACTTC
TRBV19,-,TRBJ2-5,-,CASSIDRDSYQYF,TGTGCCAGTAGTATAGATCGGGACTCCTACCAGTACTTC
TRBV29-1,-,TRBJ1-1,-,CSVGGIQNFNTEAFF,TGCAGCGTTGGGGGGATACAGAATTTTAACACTGAAGCTTTCTTT
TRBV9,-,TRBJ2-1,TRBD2,CASSVRPVSSGGNEQFF,TGTGCCAGCAGCGTTCGTCCGGTGTCTAGCGGGGGTAATGAGCAGTTCTTC
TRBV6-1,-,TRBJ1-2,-,CASRGDSYGYTF,TGTGCCAGTAGAGGAGACAGCTATGGCTACACCTTC
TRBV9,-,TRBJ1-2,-,CASSDRVDGYTF,TGTGCCAGCAGCGACAGGGTTGATGGCTACACCTTC
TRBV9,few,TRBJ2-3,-,CASSFDAGSTDTQYF,TGTGCCAGCAGCTTCGATGCAGGTAGCACAGATACGCAGTATTTT
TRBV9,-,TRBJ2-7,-,CASSGWSSYEQYF,TGTGCCAGCAGCGGATGGTCGTCCTACGAGCAGTACTTC
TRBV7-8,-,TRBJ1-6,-,CASSLTPGHQSSYNSPLHF,TGTGCCAGCAGCTTAACTCCGGGACACCAAAGCTCCTATAATTCACCCCTCCACTTT
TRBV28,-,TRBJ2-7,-,CATNSGSHEQYF,TGTGCCACTAACTCAGGGAGCCACGAGCAGTACTTC
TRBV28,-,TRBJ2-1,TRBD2,CASRLLGRAGGHEFF,TGTGCCAGCAGACTTCTAGGCCGAGCGGGGGGGCATGAGTTCTTC
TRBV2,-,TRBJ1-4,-,CASSYTPTDEKLFF,TGTGCCAGCAGTTACACTCCCACCGATGAAAAACTGTTTTTT
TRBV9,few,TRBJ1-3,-,CASSLGDTIYF,TGTGCCAGCAGCCTCGGGGACACCATATATTTT
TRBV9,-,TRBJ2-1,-,CASSVEGGELPLEQFF,TGTGCCAGCAGCGTAGAAGGGGGGGAGCTACCTTTAGAGCAGTTCTTC
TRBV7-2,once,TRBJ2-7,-,CASSSVRGTYEQYF,TGTGCCAGCAGCTCGGTTCGCGGCACCTACGAGCAGTACTTC
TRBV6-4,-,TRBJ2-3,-,CASSVSRTRDTDTQYF,TGTGCCAGCAGTGTGTCGCGGACAAGGGACACAGATACGCAGTATTTT
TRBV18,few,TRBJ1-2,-,CASSPAGLYGYTF,TGTGCCAGCTCACCGGCGGGACTCTATGGCTACACCTTC
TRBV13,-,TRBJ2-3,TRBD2,CASSAAGGGTDTQYF,TGTGCCAGCAGCGCCGCGGGGGGGGGCACAGATACGCAGTATTTT
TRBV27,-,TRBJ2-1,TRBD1,CASSFTGGNNEQFF,TGTGCCAGCAGTTTTACAGGGGGAAACAATGAGCAGTTCTTC
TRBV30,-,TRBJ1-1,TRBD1,CAWRRFGTGQGGAFF,TGTGCCTGGAGGAGGTTCGGGACAGGCCAGGGGGGAGCTTTCTTT
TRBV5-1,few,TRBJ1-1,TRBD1,CASSYRDRVAEAFF,TGCGCCAGCAGCTACCGGGACAGGGTCGCTGAAGCTTTCTTT
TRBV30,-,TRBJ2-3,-,CAWSVRADTQYF,TGTGCCTGGAGTGTTAGGGCAGATACGCAGTATTTT
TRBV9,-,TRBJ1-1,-,CASSATGNTEAFF,TGTGCCAGCAGTGCAACAGGGAACACTGAAGCTTTCTTT
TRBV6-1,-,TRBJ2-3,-,CASRPSTDTQYF,TGTGCCAGCAGACCTAGCACAGATACGCAGTATTTT
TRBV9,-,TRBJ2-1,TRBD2,CASSPPAGAHGNEQFF,TGTGCCAGCAGCCCCCCAGCGGGGGCCCATGGGAATGAGCAGTTCTTC
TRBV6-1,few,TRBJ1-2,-,CASSRQATEGYTF,TGTGCCAGCAGCCGACAGGCAACGGAGGGCTACACCTTC
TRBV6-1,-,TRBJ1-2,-,CASSEAWGSGYTF,TGTGCCAGCAGTGAAGCGTGGGGATCCGGCTACACCTTC
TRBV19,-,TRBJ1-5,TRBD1,CASSMTGEYSNQPQHF,TGTGCCAGTAGTATGACAGGGGAGTATAGCAATCAGCCCCAGCATTTT
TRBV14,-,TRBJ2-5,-,CASSHPSGGTQYF,TGTGCCAGCAGCCATCCCTCCGGGGGCACCCAGTACTTC
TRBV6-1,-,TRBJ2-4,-,CASSLAGLDIQYF,TGTGCCAGCAGTCTCGCAGGGTTGGACATTCAGTACTTC
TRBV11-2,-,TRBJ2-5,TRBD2,CASSLATWGTSGVQETQYF,TGTGCCAGCAGCTTAGCCACTTGGGGGACTAGCGGGGTCCAAGAGACCCAGTACTTC
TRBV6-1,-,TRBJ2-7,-,CASSAGIYEQYF,TGTGCCAGCAGTGCCGGGATCTACGAGCAGTACTTC
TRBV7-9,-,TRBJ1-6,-,CASSREARDSPLHF,TGTGCCAGCAGCCGAGAGGCTCGGGATTCACCCCTCCACTTT
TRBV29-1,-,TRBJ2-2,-,CSVDQGSTGELFF,TGCAGCGTTGATCAGGGTAGCACCGGGGAGCTGTTTTTT
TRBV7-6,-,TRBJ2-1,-,CASSLDGEINEQFF,TGTGCCAGCAGCTTAGATGGGGAGATCAATGAGCAGTTCTTC
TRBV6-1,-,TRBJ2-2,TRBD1,CASSALGQDNTGELFF,TGTGCCAGCAGTGCGTTGGGACAGGATAACACCGGGGAGCTGTTTTTT
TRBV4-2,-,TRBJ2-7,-,CASSQESGSYYEQYF,TGTGCCAGCAGCCAAGAATCGGGGAGCTACTACGAGCAGTACTTC
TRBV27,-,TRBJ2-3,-,CASSLSGGLGPDTQYF,TGTGCCAGCAGTTTATCGGGGGGCTTGGGCCCAGATACGCAGTATTTT
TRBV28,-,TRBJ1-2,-,CASSFGGSNYGYTF,TGTGCCAGCAGTTTCGGGGGCAGCAACTATGGCTACACCTTC
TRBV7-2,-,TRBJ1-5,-,CASSLQENQPQHF,TGTGCCAGCAGCTTACAGGAGAATCAGCCCCAGCATTTT
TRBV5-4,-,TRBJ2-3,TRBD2,CASSLTMLAGFTDTQYF,TGTGCCAGCAGCTTGACGATGCTAGCGGGCTTCACAGATACGCAGTATTTT
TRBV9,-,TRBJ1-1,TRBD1,CASSVNPHQGGAFF,TGTGCCAGCAGCGTAAACCCTCATCAGGGGGGAGCTTTCTTT